The 10 T cell receptor beta chains reported below all come from one sample, sequenced in a study of PD-1 blockade in classical Hodgkin lymphoma. Assay: immunoSEQ multiplex PCR; the TCRdb copy retains only in-frame clones and omits some. The table has nearly 35,000 clones, 75% to 90% seen once. Stated time point: newly diagnosed, previously untreated cHL patient sample. Negative selection with magnetic separation was used to purify CD4+ T cells from thawed PBMCs. The sample taken for sequencing was CD4+ T cells from blood. These receptors came from a human donor with classical Hodgkin lymphoma.

The chain has TRBV6-6 and TRBJ1-6, with 8 bases lining up with TRBD1. The V and J ends lost 4 bases and 6 bases, in that order; junction bases with no gene match: 2. The CDR3 runs to 14 residues. Germline V gene sequence: CDR1 MNHNY, CDR2 SVGAGI (reference sequence). The CDR3 sequence: CASSSGGVNSPLHF. The DNA for the CDR3 is TGTGCCAGCAGTTCAGGGGGCGTTAATTCACCCCTCCACTTT.

The J gene is TRBJ2-5, the V gene TRBV5-4, with unresolved D. Between the trimmed V and J ends, which lost 1 base and 4 bases, there was a span of 11 bases. Germline-derived CDR1 and CDR2 are SGHNT and YYREEE (reference sequence). This CDR3 spans 14 amino acids. The CDR3 region has the DNA TGTGCCAGCAGCTTGATTGCGGTAGTAGAGACCCAGTACTTC. Translation gives CASSLIAVVETQYF. Together with reference TRBV5-4 and TRBJ2-5, the CDR3 gives the full variable domain: ETGVTQSPTHLIKTRGQQVTLRCSSQSGHNTVSWYQQALGQGPQFIFQYYREEENGRGNFPPRFSGLQFPNYSSELNVNALELDDSALYLCASSLIAVVETQYFGPGTRLLVL.

The chain uses TRBV5-1 and TRBJ2-7; D not resolved. The V gene's germline CDR1 is SGHRS and CDR2 YFSETQ. V lost 2 bases and J 6 bases, leaving 18 bases between the germline ends. CDR3 length: 15 amino acids. For the CDR3, the DNA is TGCGCCAGCAGCTTCGAGTCCGGGTTAGGTGGCGAGCAGTACTTC. Protein product: CASSFESGLGGEQYF.

The rearrangement links TRBV10-3 to TRBJ2-1; D may match TRBD1 or TRBD2 (6 bases each). The germline V gene has CDR1 ENHRY and CDR2 SYGVKD. V gave up 6 bases and J gave up 6 bases, with 18 bases separating them. The CDR3 has 15 amino acids. This chain's CDR3 is CAISLTGGSSNEQFF. CDR3 DNA: TGTGCCATCAGCTTGACAGGAGGGTCGTCCAATGAGCAGTTCTTC.

The rearrangement uses TRBV19 and TRBJ1-5; TRBD1 agrees at 9 bases. V lost 3 bases and J lost 6; bases outside the gene matches: 6. CDR1 is LNHDA, CDR2 SQIVND, per germline (reference sequence). This CDR3 region has 15 residues. The CDR3 bases are TGTGCCAGTAGTATGGGACAGGGACTAGCTCAGCCCCAGCATTTT. Residues: CASSMGQGLAQPQHF.

This chain links TRBV10-3 with TRBJ2-7; 10 positions match TRBD2. Germline V CDR1 and CDR2: ENHRY, SYGVKD. The CDR3 has 15 amino acids. The V gene end was trimmed by 3 bases and the J gene end by 5 bases; junction bases not matched to a gene: 7. CDR3 bases: TGTGCCATCAGTGATAGCGGGAGGTTTACGGACGAGCAGTACTTC. Its translation is CAISDSGRFTDEQYF.

The V and J genes are TRBV18 and TRBJ2-4; 9 nucleotides align to TRBD1. Germline V gene sequence: CDR1 KGHSH, CDR2 LQKENI. CDR3 length: 13 residues. The V segment lost 5 bases and the J segment 8 bases; nucleotides outside the gene matches: 4. CDR3 nucleotides: TGTGCCAGCTCATACAGGGACAGGGACATTCAGTACTTC. Protein product: CASSYRDRDIQYF.

This chain joins TRBV29-1 and TRBJ2-7, with D possibly matching TRBD1 (5 bases). CDR1 is SQVTM and CDR2 is ANQGSEA in the germline V gene. This CDR3 spans 14 amino acids. V was shortened by 6 bases and J by 1 base, with 16 bases between the two germline ends. As DNA, the CDR3 is TGCAGCGTCATGACAGTAAGGGTATCCTACGAGCAGTACTTC. Translating it yields CSVMTVRVSYEQYF.

The chain couples TRBV11-2 to TRBJ2-1, with D possibly TRBD2 on 5 matching bases. Trimming took off 5 bases at V and 2 bases at J, with 10 bases between the two ends. Germline lookup yields CDR1 SGHAT and CDR2 FQNNGV. CDR3 length equals 14 residues. The CDR3 loop is CASSPDSPYNEQFF. The CDR3 nucleotides are TGTGCCAGCAGCCCGGACTCACCCTACAATGAGCAGTTCTTC.

This sequence joins TRBV5-6 and TRBJ1-2; D perhaps matches TRBD1 (5 bases). Germline-derived CDR1 and CDR2 are SGHDT and YYEEEE. The CDR3 has 16 residues. V was shortened by 4 bases and J by 2 bases, with 18 bases between the two germline ends. CDR3 amino acids: CASSPKEGNFNYGYTF. CDR3 nucleotides: TGTGCCAGCAGCCCAAAGGAGGGGAATTTCAACTATGGCTACACCTTC.